The 31 T cell receptor beta chains below were found in one sample sequenced in a study of blood T cell repertoires in COVID-19. Here immunoSEQ multiplex PCR was the method, and the copy in TCRdb shows in-frame clones only, minus some. The sample has roughly 130,000 clones; roughly 84% are singletons. Input material: peripheral blood. The receptors here all came from a woman aged 25-40 years who had recovered from COVID-19.

The chain has TRBV7-9 and TRBJ1-5; tentative D call: TRBD1 (6 bases). The CDR3 is 13 residues long. Germline CDR1 SEHNR, CDR2 FQNEAQ (reference sequence). V lost 4 bases and J 5 bases, leaving 9 bases between the germline ends. CDR3 DNA sequence: TGTGCCAGCAGCTCCCAGGGGCATCAGCCCCAGCATTTT. This codes for CASSSQGHQPQHF.

The V gene is TRBV30, the J gene TRBJ1-2; TRBD1 aligns across 7 bases. The CDR3 runs to 13 residues. V shed 2 bases and J 7 bases; nucleotides not matched to a gene: 7. Looked up from germline, CDR1 is GTSNPN and CDR2 is SVGIG (reference sequence). CDR3 DNA sequence: TGTGCCTGGAGTCGCACGGGACAGAGTGGCTACACCTTC. It codes for CAWSRTGQSGYTF. The entire variable domain, with the rest obtained from reference TRBV30 and TRBJ1-2, is as follows: SQTIHQWPATLVQPVGSPLSLECTVEGTSNPNLYWYRQAAGRGLQLLFYSVGIGQISSEVPQNLSASRPQDRQFILSSKKLLLSDSGFYLCAWSRTGQSGYTFGSGTRLTVV.

The J gene is TRBJ2-1, the V gene TRBV6-5; 13 bases are a match to TRBD2. With V trimmed by 7 bases and J by 8 bases, 8 bases remained unmatched. Germline CDR1 MNHEY, CDR2 SVGAGI. CDR3 size: 15 residues. CDR3 bases: TGTGCCAGCACTACCGGGACTAGCGGGACCGATGAGCAGTTCTTC. The encoded protein is CASTTGTSGTDEQFF.

The chain is built from TRBV6-4 and TRBJ2-4; 13 bases agree with TRBD2. The CDR3 totals 22 residues. The trim removed 1 base at V and 0 bases at J, leaving 15 bases unmatched. Germline CDR1 reads MRHNA; CDR2 reads SNTAGT. CDR3 coding DNA: TGTGCCAGCAGTGACTTTCCGGGACTAGCGGGACACGTCAAACTAGCCAAAAACATTCAGTACTTC. Its protein product is CASSDFPGLAGHVKLAKNIQYF.

The chain couples TRBV7-9 to TRBJ2-5, with a tentative D call TRBD1 (5 bases). Trimming took off 4 bases at V and 2 bases at J, with 14 bases between the two ends. Germline-derived CDR1 and CDR2 are SEHNR and FQNEAQ (reference sequence). The CDR3 is made up of 15 amino acids. The CDR3 DNA is TGTGCCAGCAGCTCTCGACAGTCTGGACAAGAGACCCAGTACTTC. It yields the protein CASSSRQSGQETQYF. The full variable domain, rest sourced from reference TRBV7-9 and TRBJ2-5, is DTGVSQNPRHKITKRGQNVTFRCDPISEHNRLYWYRQTLGQGPEFLTYFQNEAQLEKSRLLSDRFSAERPKGSFSTLEIQRTEQGDSAMYLCASSSRQSGQETQYFGPGTRLLVL.

This clone was observed once. The chain couples TRBV6-6 to TRBJ2-3; 12 nucleotides align to TRBD2. The CDR3 spans 17 residues. CDR1 is MNHNY, CDR2 SVGAGI, per germline (reference sequence). V lost 5 bases and J lost 0; bases outside the gene matches: 6. For the CDR3, the DNA is TGTGCCAGCAGTCGTGGACTAGCGGGACCTAGCACAGATACGCAGTATTTT. Amino acid sequence: CASSRGLAGPSTDTQYF.

This clone was seen just once. The CDR3 DNA reads as TGTGCCAGCAGCTTAGGGGCCGGGACAGGGCGGACTGAAGCTTTCTTT. This encodes CASSLGAGTGRTEAFF. The chain recombines TRBV11-2 with TRBJ1-1, with 9 nucleotides matching TRBD1. The CDR3 has 16 amino acids. V lost 1 base to trimming and J lost 5 bases; unmatched junction nucleotides: 8. Germline lookup yields CDR1 SGHAT and CDR2 FQNNGV. Full variable domain (outside the CDR3, taken from reference TRBV11-2 and TRBJ1-1): EAGVAQSPRYKIIEKRQSVAFWCNPISGHATLYWYQQILGQGPKLLIQFQNNGVVDDSQLPKDRFSAERLKGVDSTLKIQPAKLEDSAVYLCASSLGAGTGRTEAFFGQGTRLTVV.

The chain has TRBV7-9 and TRBJ1-1, with a tentative D call TRBD1 (5 bases). Germline V gene lookup returns CDR1 SEHNR and CDR2 FQNEAQ (reference sequence). V lost 7 bases, J lost 1 base, and 13 bases lay in between. The length of the CDR3 is 14 residues. The CDR3: CASIRGTENTEAFF. The CDR3 coding sequence is TGTGCCAGCATCAGAGGGACTGAGAACACTGAAGCTTTCTTT. The whole variable domain, filled in from reference TRBV7-9 and TRBJ1-1, reads DTGVSQNPRHKITKRGQNVTFRCDPISEHNRLYWYRQTLGQGPEFLTYFQNEAQLEKSRLLSDRFSAERPKGSFSTLEIQRTEQGDSAMYLCASIRGTENTEAFFGQGTRLTVV.

The V gene is TRBV28, the J gene TRBJ1-4, with 7 bases identical to TRBD1. V shed 2 bases and J 7 bases; nucleotides not matched to a gene: 10. There are 16 residues in the CDR3. Germline V gene sequence: CDR1 MDHEN, CDR2 SYDVKM. The CDR3 region is CASSLKAGGHFEKLFF. As DNA, the CDR3 is TGTGCCAGCAGTTTAAAGGCAGGGGGGCATTTTGAAAAACTGTTTTTT.

This chain joins TRBV5-1 and TRBJ2-7; the match to TRBD1 covers 7 bases. J gave up 1 base and V 4 bases, and 8 bases lay outside the gene matches. The CDR3 loop spans 15 amino acids. The germline CDR1 and CDR2 sequences are SGHRS and YFSETQ. The chain's CDR3 is CASSTGQEFSYEQYF. CDR3 coding DNA: TGCGCCAGCAGCACAGGACAGGAGTTTTCCTACGAGCAGTACTTC.

The table lists this clone with a few counts. The chain employs TRBV19 and TRBJ2-1, with TRBD2 matching over 8 bases. The CDR3 extends over 12 amino acids. The V gene end was trimmed by 6 bases and the J gene end by 9 bases; junction bases not matched to a gene: 4. The V gene's germline CDR1 is LNHDA and CDR2 SQIVND (reference sequence). The CDR3 protein is CASSGGAREQFF. In DNA, the CDR3 is TGTGCCAGTAGCGGGGGGGCTCGTGAGCAGTTCTTC.

The chain has TRBV7-9 and TRBJ2-7, with D unresolved. Germline lookup yields CDR1 SEHNR and CDR2 FQNEAQ (reference sequence). Trimming pared 1 base from V and 0 bases from J, leaving 13 bases between. CDR3 size: 16 residues. As DNA, the CDR3 is TGTGCCAGCAGCTTAGGTTCCACGGAGTACTCCTACGAGCAGTACTTC. Its translation is CASSLGSTEYSYEQYF.

The CDR3 spells CASSFEVVSGYTF. CDR3 DNA: TGTGCCAGCAGCTTTGAGGTGGTGTCTGGCTACACCTTC. This chain joins TRBV7-8 and TRBJ1-2, with D hard to call. V lost 3 bases, J lost 7 bases, and 12 bases lay in between. This CDR3 spans 13 amino acids. Germline V gives CDR1 SGHVS, CDR2 FQNEAQ.

For the CDR3, the DNA is TGTGCCAGCAGCTCAGGGCTGGGGTGGTCAACAGATACGCAGTATTTT. This sequence encodes CASSSGLGWSTDTQYF. The V gene is TRBV7-8, the J gene TRBJ2-3; D may be TRBD1 (5 bases). V lost 4 bases, J lost 3 bases, and 17 bases lay in between. The CDR3 runs to 16 residues. Germline V gene sequence: CDR1 SGHVS, CDR2 FQNEAQ.

The chain links TRBV6-5 to TRBJ2-7; TRBD2 aligns across 9 bases. V lost 6 bases, J lost 1 base, and 7 bases stayed unmatched. The CDR3 length is 15 residues. Germline loops: CDR1 MNHEY, CDR2 SVGAGI. The CDR3 region has the DNA TGTGCCAGCAGGGGCAGCGGGGGGTTATCCTACGAGCAGTACTTC. Translating it yields CASRGSGGLSYEQYF.

The chain carries TRBV4-1 and TRBJ1-3; D gene ambiguous. This CDR3 is 15 amino acids long. With 3 bases removed from V and 0 bases from J, the gap between germline ends came to 9 bases. The germline V gene has CDR1 MGHRA and CDR2 YSYEKL. Here the CDR3 reads CASSQNIGSGNTIYF. The CDR3 DNA reads TGCGCCAGCAGCCAGAATATCGGCTCTGGAAACACCATATATTTT.

The chain joins TRBV18 to TRBJ1-1, with D unclear. Germline assignment: CDR1 KGHSH and CDR2 LQKENI. V was pared by 2 bases and J by 1 base, with 11 bases between. The CDR3 is made up of 15 amino acids. The DNA for the CDR3 is TGTGCCAGCTCACCAGTCTTGCGGAAGAACACTGAAGCTTTCTTT. Translating it yields CASSPVLRKNTEAFF.

This clone occurred a few times. This chain joins TRBV6-5 and TRBJ2-1; the D gene is possibly TRBD1 (6 bases). Germline V gene data show CDR1 as MNHEY and CDR2 as SVGAGI. The ends were cut back, 0 bases at V and 9 bases at J, with 15 bases in the middle. The CDR3 covers 15 residues. CDR3 loop: CASSYSNLLGAEQFF. The CDR3 bases are TGTGCCAGCAGTTACTCGAACCTCCTGGGGGCTGAGCAGTTCTTC.

The chain combines TRBV18 with TRBJ1-6, with 8 bases aligning to TRBD1. Germline V gene sequence: CDR1 KGHSH, CDR2 LQKENI. V shed 5 bases and J 8 bases; nucleotides not matched to a gene: 11. This CDR3 has 16 residues. The CDR3 here is CASSSFDRGLDSPLHF. In DNA, the CDR3 is TGTGCCAGCTCATCCTTCGACAGGGGTTTAGATTCACCCCTCCACTTT.

This chain uses TRBV27 with TRBJ1-3; tentative D call: TRBD1 (5 bases). CDR1 MNHEY and CDR2 SMNVEV come from the germline V gene (reference sequence). The CDR3 runs to 17 residues. The V end was cut by 2 bases, the J end by 2 bases, with 16 bases between. The CDR3 nucleotides are TGTGCCAGCAGTTTAAGGCAGGGTGCATCGGCTGGAAACACCATATATTTT. Translated: CASSLRQGASAGNTIYF.

The chain links TRBV5-1 to TRBJ1-6, with D hard to call. Germline V gene sequence: CDR1 SGHRS, CDR2 YFSETQ. Deletions cut 0 bases from V and 0 bases from J, with 13 bases between. The CDR3 extends over 18 amino acids. CDR3 sequence: CASSLGSAGISYNSPLHF. The DNA for the CDR3 is TGCGCCAGCAGCTTGGGGTCGGCAGGTATCTCCTATAATTCACCCCTCCACTTT.

The chain uses TRBV27 and TRBJ2-2; the match to TRBD2 covers 8 bases. The trim removed 5 bases at V and 6 bases at J, leaving 11 bases unmatched. The CDR3 length is 16 residues. CDR1 is MNHEY, CDR2 SMNVEV, per germline (reference sequence). The DNA of the CDR3 is TGTGCCAGCAGTCCCCCAGCGCTCGGGGGGGCCGGGGAGCTGTTTTTT. Amino acid sequence: CASSPPALGGAGELFF.

The chain couples TRBV29-1 to TRBJ2-7; 7 bases map to TRBD1. Germline trimming cut 6 bases from V and 5 bases from J; bases unmatched to any gene: 7. Germline V gives CDR1 SQVTM, CDR2 ANQGSEA. CDR3 length: 12 amino acids. CDR3 nucleotides: TGCAGCGTAAACAGGGGCCCCCACGAGCAGTACTTC. Translating it yields CSVNRGPHEQYF.

The CDR3 loop reads CASRQAGLATDTQYF. CDR3 sequence (DNA): TGTGCCAGCCGCCAAGCGGGACTAGCGACAGATACGCAGTATTTT. V gene TRBV5-5 combines with J gene TRBJ2-3, with 10 bases fitting TRBD2. CDR1 is SGHKS, CDR2 YYEKEE, per germline (reference sequence). This CDR3 comprises 15 residues. V shed 7 bases, J shed 3 bases, and the junction held 8 bases outside the gene matches.

The V call is TRBV27, the J call TRBJ1-3, with D unresolved. Deletions cut 2 bases from V and 2 bases from J, with 13 bases between. CDR3 length: 16 residues. The germline gives CDR1 MNHEY, CDR2 SMNVEV (reference sequence). Here the CDR3 DNA reads TGTGCCAGCAGTTTAAGTGGCAGATTACCTGGAAACACCATATATTTT. This gives the protein CASSLSGRLPGNTIYF.

This chain uses TRBV4-1 with TRBJ2-5; 8 positions match TRBD1. Germline V gives CDR1 MGHRA, CDR2 YSYEKL. This CDR3 has 14 residues. After removal of 5 bases from V and 5 bases from J, the junction contained 7 bases not matched to a gene. CDR3 sequence: CASSEQDRVETQYF. DNA of the CDR3: TGCGCCAGCAGCGAACAGGACAGGGTTGAGACCCAGTACTTC.

The chain links TRBV30 to TRBJ2-5; 9 bases align to TRBD1. Germline CDR1 GTSNPN, CDR2 SVGIG (reference sequence). Trimming at V came to 3 bases and at J to 14 bases, leaving 7 bases not matched to a gene. The CDR3 has 11 amino acids. In DNA form, the CDR3 reads TGTGCCTGGAGCCCAGGACAGGGGTCTTACTTC. It codes for CAWSPGQGSYF.

V and J are TRBV19 and TRBJ1-1, with D hard to call. The germline gives CDR1 LNHDA, CDR2 SQIVND (reference sequence). The V and J ends lost 8 bases and 1 base respectively, with 11 bases between them. CDR3 size: 13 residues. The CDR3 here is CASQHRGNTEAFF. CDR3 nucleotides: TGTGCCAGTCAACATAGAGGGAACACTGAAGCTTTCTTT.

The gene calls are TRBV10-3 and TRBJ2-7; TRBD2 matches at 11 bases. V lost 0 bases and J lost 5; bases outside the gene matches: 3. The CDR3 length is 15 residues. Looked up from germline, CDR1 is ENHRY and CDR2 is SYGVKD. The DNA for the CDR3 is TGTGCCATCAGTGAGTCTACTAGCGGGAGCAACGAGCAGTACTTC. Its translation: CAISESTSGSNEQYF.

The rearrangement joins TRBV19 to TRBJ1-3; a possible D gene is TRBD1 (6 bases). Per germline, CDR1 LNHDA and CDR2 SQIVND (reference sequence). The CDR3 contains 15 residues. V gave up 6 bases and J gave up 0 bases, with 12 bases separating them. As DNA, the CDR3 is TGTGCCAGTAGATCGTGGACAGTCTCTGGAAACACCATATATTTT. It encodes CASRSWTVSGNTIYF.

This chain uses TRBV6-5 with TRBJ2-7; 10 nucleotides line up with TRBD2. Per the germline V gene, CDR1 is MNHEY and CDR2 is SVGAGI. The CDR3 is made up of 16 amino acids. V gave up 4 bases and J gave up 2 bases; unmatched junction bases: 8. CDR3 sequence (DNA): TGTGCCAGCAGTTCGTTATTAGCGGGAGGAGCCTACGAGCAGTACTTC. This gives the protein CASSSLLAGGAYEQYF.